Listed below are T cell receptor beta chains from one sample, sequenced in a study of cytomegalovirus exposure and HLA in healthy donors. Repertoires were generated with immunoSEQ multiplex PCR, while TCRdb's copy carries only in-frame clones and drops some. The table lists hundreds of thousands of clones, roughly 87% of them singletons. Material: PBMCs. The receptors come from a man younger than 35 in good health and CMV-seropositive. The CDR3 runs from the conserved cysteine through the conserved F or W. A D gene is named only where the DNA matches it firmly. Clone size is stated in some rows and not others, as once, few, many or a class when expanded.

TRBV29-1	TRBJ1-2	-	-	CSVALNYGYTF	TGCAGCGTTGCCCTTAACTATGGCTACACCTTC
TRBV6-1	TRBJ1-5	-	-	CASSEAPYGSGQPQHF	TGTGCCAGCAGTGAAGCGCCTTACGGTTCGGGGCAGCCCCAGCATTTT
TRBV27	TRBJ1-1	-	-	CASSSKLQGANTEAFF	TGTGCCAGCAGCTCCAAACTCCAGGGCGCCAACACTGAAGCTTTCTTT
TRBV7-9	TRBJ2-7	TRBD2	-	CASSLGTSGRARAYEQYF	TGTGCCAGCAGCTTAGGGACTAGCGGGAGGGCCAGGGCCTACGAGCAGTACTTC
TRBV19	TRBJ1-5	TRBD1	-	CASSARTGRGGNQPQHF	TGTGCCAGTAGTGCCCGGACAGGACGGGGGGGCAATCAGCCCCAGCATTTT
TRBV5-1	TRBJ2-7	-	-	CASSSSDTGYEQYF	TGCGCCAGCAGCTCCTCCGACACGGGCTACGAGCAGTACTTC
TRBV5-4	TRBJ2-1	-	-	CASSLNPYNEQFF	TGTGCCAGCAGCTTGAACCCCTACAATGAGCAGTTCTTC
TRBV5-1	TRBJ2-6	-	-	CASSLGRSGANVLTF	TGCGCCAGCAGCTTGGGCAGATCTGGGGCCAACGTCCTGACTTTC
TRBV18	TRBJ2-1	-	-	CASSSGPYEQFF	TGTGCCAGCTCCTCCGGACCTTATGAGCAGTTCTTC
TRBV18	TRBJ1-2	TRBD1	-	CASSPGQEADGYTF	TGTGCCAGCTCACCAGGACAGGAAGCCGATGGCTACACCTTC
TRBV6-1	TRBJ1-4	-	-	CASSALTETTNEKLFF	TGTGCCAGCAGTGCGCTGACAGAGACAACTAATGAAAAACTGTTTTTT
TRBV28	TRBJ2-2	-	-	CASSLRTGELFF	TGTGCCAGCAGTTTGAGGACCGGGGAGCTGTTTTTT
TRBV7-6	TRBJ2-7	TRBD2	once	CASSPRGEGYVLAGVRYEQYF	TGTGCCAGCAGCCCCCGGGGGGAAGGGTACGTATTAGCGGGAGTAAGGTACGAGCAGTACTTC
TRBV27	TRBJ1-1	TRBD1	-	CASSLRQGVTEAFF	TGTGCCAGCAGTTTAAGACAGGGGGTCACTGAAGCTTTCTTT
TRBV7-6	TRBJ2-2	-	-	CASSPHGGELFF	TGTGCCAGCAGCCCTCACGGCGGGGAGCTGTTTTTT
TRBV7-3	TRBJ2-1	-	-	CASSPSGNEQFF	TGTGCCAGCAGCCCGTCGGGCAATGAGCAGTTCTTC
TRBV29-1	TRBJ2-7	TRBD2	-	CSVVAGDSYEQYF	TGCAGCGTTGTGGCGGGAGACTCCTACGAGCAGTACTTC
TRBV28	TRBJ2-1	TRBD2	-	CASSFPSGSFSYNEQFF	TGTGCCAGCAGTTTCCCCAGCGGGAGCTTCTCCTACAATGAGCAGTTCTTC
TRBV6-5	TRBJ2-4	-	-	CASSQTVAKNIQYF	TGTGCCAGCAGTCAGACGGTAGCCAAAAACATTCAGTACTTC
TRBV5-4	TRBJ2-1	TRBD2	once	CASSSGLAGGLYNEQFF	TGTGCCAGCAGCTCAGGACTAGCGGGAGGGTTATACAATGAGCAGTTCTTC
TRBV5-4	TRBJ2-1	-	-	CASSPGYINEQFF	TGTGCCAGCAGCCCGGGTTACATAAATGAGCAGTTCTTC
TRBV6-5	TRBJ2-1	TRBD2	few	CASSWREYSNEQFF	TGTGCCAGCAGTTGGCGGGAGTATAGCAATGAGCAGTTCTTC
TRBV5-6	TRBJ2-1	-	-	CASSLVSAGGDEQFF	TGTGCCAGCAGCTTGGTTTCGGCAGGTGGCGATGAGCAGTTCTTC
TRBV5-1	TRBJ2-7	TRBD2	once	CASSLIGTSGYEQYF	TGCGCCAGCAGCTTGATTGGGACTAGCGGGTACGAGCAGTACTTC
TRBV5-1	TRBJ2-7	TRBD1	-	CASTPGTASYEQYF	TGCGCCAGCACCCCCGGGACAGCATCCTACGAGCAGTACTTC
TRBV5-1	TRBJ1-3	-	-	CASSLGLGSSGNTIYF	TGCGCCAGCAGCTTAGGACTGGGGAGCTCTGGAAACACCATATATTTT
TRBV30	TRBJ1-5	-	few	CAWSVGTLINQPQHF	TGTGCCTGGAGTGTAGGTACTTTAATCAATCAGCCCCAGCATTTT